This TCR beta chain was identified during a study of cytomegalovirus exposure and HLA in healthy donors. In the case of this clone: Its matching antigen is unknown.

A multiplex PCR was run with 60 Vbeta primers and 13 Jbeta primers. Libraries were prepared by immunoSEQ multiplex PCR; TCRdb keeps only in-frame clonotypes and omits some of them. Of 110,000 to 150,000 clones detected, about three quarters appear once; the ten largest clones hold roughly 1.7%. Study-level results: TCR beta sequences numbering fewer than 20,000 were associated with HLA alleles at 0.05 false discovery rate in a later analysis. Most TCRs appeared rarely, but some public TCRs recurred in many donors.

The trim removed 5 bases at V and 5 bases at J, leaving 4 bases unmatched. This CDR3 has 13 residues. The germline CDR1 and CDR2 sequences are SGHTA and FQGTGA. This TCR came from a woman in her 30s in good health and CMV-seronegative. The specimen was PBMCs. The chain links TRBV7-3 to TRBJ2-5; 8 bases align to TRBD2. CDR3 bases: TGTGCCAGCAGCCTCACGGGGGGGGAGACCCAGTACTTC. Amino acid sequence: CASSLTGGETQYF. Looking up the rest from reference TRBV7-3 and TRBJ2-5 gives the full variable domain: GAGVSQTPSNKVTEKGKYVELRCDPISGHTALYWYRQSLGQGPEFLIYFQGTGAADDSGLPNDRFFAVRPEGSVSTLKIQRTERGDSAVYLCASSLTGGETQYFGPGTRLLVL.